The 5 T cell receptor beta chains presented below share a single source sample, sequenced in a study of CD8 T cells in Susac syndrome. Random-hexamer reverse transcription was applied to 0.5 to 1 ug RNA. TCRdb re-derived calls from the immunoSEQ multiplex PCR reads in MiXCR, one entry per CDR3 protein. The repertoire has some 150,000 distinct CDR3 sequences, about 94% of them found once; the top ten carry roughly 0.2%. Sequencing was done on a sample of CD8+ T cells from PBMCs. The receptors were sampled from a human donor with multiple sclerosis.

The chain joins TRBV30 to TRBJ1-1; D may be TRBD1 (6 bases). Trimming shortened V by 1 base and J by 6 bases, and 15 bases separated the two germline ends. This CDR3 has 14 residues. Germline loops: CDR1 GTSNPN, CDR2 SVGIG (reference sequence). The chain's CDR3 is CAWSGRGAQSEAFF. For the CDR3, the DNA is TGTGCCTGGAGTGGGAGGGGGGCGCAGTCTGAAGCTTTCTTT.

This chain links TRBV5-1 with TRBJ2-7; D gene unclear. V lost 5 bases, J lost 6 bases, and 9 bases lay in between. Germline lookup yields CDR1 SGHRS and CDR2 YFSETQ. This CDR3 comprises 11 residues. CDR3 region: CASRNFREQYF. The CDR3 DNA is TGCGCCAGCAGGAATTTCCGCGAGCAGTACTTC.

The chain carries TRBV7-9 and TRBJ2-1; 11 bases line up with TRBD2. The CDR3 is made up of 17 amino acids. With 3 bases clipped from V and 3 bases from J, the junction kept 7 bases outside the gene matches. CDR1 SEHNR and CDR2 FQNEAQ come from the germline V gene (reference sequence). The CDR3 DNA follows: TGTGCCAGCAGCTTCGGGACTAGCGGAACCTACTACAATGAGCAGTTCTTC. This gives the protein CASSFGTSGTYYNEQFF.

The V and J genes are TRBV29-1 and TRBJ2-7; D perhaps matches TRBD2 (6 bases). The CDR3 spans 13 residues. V lost 1 base and J 2 bases, leaving 9 bases between the germline ends. In germline, CDR1 is SQVTM, CDR2 ANQGSEA. The CDR3 protein is CSVEVGLTYEQYF. CDR3 coding DNA: TGCAGCGTTGAAGTTGGACTAACCTACGAGCAGTACTTC.

This sequence joins TRBV28 and TRBJ1-5, with D unclear. Germline V lookup: CDR1 MDHEN, CDR2 SYDVKM. The CDR3 totals 11 residues. This CDR3 reads CGCGGNQPQHF. CDR3 coding DNA: TGTGGTTGCGGTGGCAATCAGCCCCAGCATTTT.